This T cell receptor (beta chain) came from a study of blood T cell repertoires in COVID-19. The ends lost 4 bases at V and 4 bases at J; junction bases unmatched: 6. Per the germline V gene, CDR1 is LGHNA and CDR2 is YNFKEQ. CDR3 size: 14 residues. Measured with immunoSEQ multiplex PCR; TCRdb has only the in-frame clones, and not every one. The sample has 70,000 to 95,000 clones, approximately 75% seen once. The TCR sequence derives from a human donor in a cohort sampled during active COVID-19. The V and J genes are TRBV4-2 and TRBJ2-5; 7 bases are a match to TRBD1. The specimen sequenced was peripheral blood. The CDR3 nucleotides are TGTGCCAGCAGCCCCCGGGACAGAAGAGAGACCCAGTACTTC. Translating gives CASSPRDRRETQYF.